The clone carrying this T cell receptor (beta chain) was seen only a few times. What it binds is not known. This record comes from a study of identical twins. Template switching, a step in the protocol, added a universal primer site, and cDNA carried unique molecular identifiers. TCRdb called the 5' RACE reads again in MiXCR, with one record for every CDR3 protein. This table has about 890,000 distinct CDR3 sequences, approximately 13% appearing once. The CDR3 loop spans 17 amino acids. Germline V gene lookup returns CDR1 SGHRS and CDR2 YFSETQ. J gave up 4 bases and V 3 bases, and 7 bases lay outside the gene matches. Broader study findings: Diverse VJ usage suggested most zero-insertion clonotypes were not invariant T cells.

The data also belong to a second study, concerning yellow fever vaccine responses in identical twins.

This chain connects TRBV5-1 to TRBJ2-7; TRBD2 matches 16 bases. The TCR originated in a woman younger than 30 in good health. Sequencing was done on a sample of PBMCs. The CDR3 nucleotides are TGCGCCAGCAGCTCCGGGACTAGCGGGAGGGGATGGTACGAGCAGTACTTC. The encoded protein is CASSSGTSGRGWYEQYF.